These 22 T cell receptor beta chains share one sample of origin, sequenced in a study of neurological immune-mediated disorders. One entry per CDR3 protein, called by TCRdb with MiXCR from the 5' RACE reads. The table shows tens of thousands of distinct CDR3 sequences, with 2% to 3% occurring only once. The specimen sequenced was PBMCs. All receptors come from a man aged 45-60 years with multiple sclerosis.

This clonotype was observed at least ten times. V gene TRBV5-6 combines with J gene TRBJ2-3, with a possible D match to TRBD2 (5 bases). Germline loops: CDR1 SGHDT, CDR2 YYEEEE. Trimming cost V 2 bases and J 9 bases, with 13 bases left between them. The CDR3 has 13 amino acids. The CDR3 coding sequence is TGTGCCAGCAGCTTCGCCGGGGAAGCGACGCAGTATTTT. It specifies CASSFAGEATQYF.

Many counts were recorded for this clonotype. The genes are TRBV20-1 and TRBJ1-2, with D unresolved. Germline CDR1 is DFQATT and CDR2 is SNEGSKA (reference sequence). V was shortened by 4 bases and J by 4 bases, with 13 bases between the two germline ends. The CDR3 extends over 13 amino acids. The CDR3 sequence is CSATREYPYGYTF. CDR3 sequence (DNA): TGCAGTGCTACCAGAGAGTACCCCTATGGCTACACCTTC.

There are many counts of this clonotype. V is TRBV5-1 and J is TRBJ2-5; no clear D gene. The CDR3 extends over 14 amino acids. Per the germline V gene, CDR1 is SGHRS and CDR2 is YFSETQ. V was shortened by 5 bases and J by 0 bases, with 11 bases between the two germline ends. The CDR3 DNA follows: TGCGCCAGCAGTTACAACAGCCACCAAGAGACCCAGTACTTC. Protein: CASSYNSHQETQYF.

This clonotype was seen at least ten times. The genes are TRBV29-1 and TRBJ2-3; the match to TRBD2 covers 10 bases. The trim removed 6 bases at V and 1 base at J, leaving 4 bases unmatched. The CDR3 has 14 residues. Germline V CDR1 and CDR2: SQVTM, ANQGSEA. Here the CDR3 DNA reads TGCAGCGTGGAAACTAGCGGGGGCACAGATACGCAGTATTTT. It yields the protein CSVETSGGTDTQYF.

There are many counts of this clonotype. J is TRBJ1-2 and V is TRBV6-2 or TRBV6-3; TRBD1 might be the D (5 bases). The CDR3 loop spans 14 amino acids. Trimming stripped 5 bases from V and 8 bases from J, with 18 bases between. CDR1 and CDR2 from the germline V gene are MNHEY and SVGEGT. This CDR3 is CASSPDSSGYGYTF. CDR3 in DNA: TGTGCCAGCAGTCCCGACAGTTCGGGCTACGGCTACACCTTC.

There are many counts of this clonotype. V and J are TRBV7-2 and TRBJ1-4, with TRBD1 identical over 9 bases. V lost 5 bases and J lost 8; bases outside the gene matches: 6. Germline CDR1 reads SGHTA; CDR2 reads FQGNSA. The CDR3 loop spans 14 amino acids. CDR3 sequence: CASSPGQGREKLFF. DNA of the CDR3: TGTGCCAGCAGCCCGGGACAGGGTAGGGAAAAACTGTTTTTT.

This clonotype was recorded at least ten times. This chain joins TRBV6-2 or TRBV6-3 and TRBJ1-1; D possibly corresponds to TRBD1 (6 bases). Germline CDR1 MNHEY, CDR2 SVGEGT. Trimming stripped 2 bases from V and 5 bases from J, with 15 bases between. The CDR3 length is 15 residues. The CDR3 loop is CASSYRLGAWTEAFF. The CDR3, as DNA: TGTGCCAGCAGTTACCGTTTGGGGGCTTGGACTGAAGCTTTCTTT.

This clonotype was counted many times. For the CDR3, the DNA is TGTGCCAGCAGGAGGGGCGCCAATGAGCAGTTCTTC. Translating gives CASRRGANEQFF. The V gene is TRBV12-3 or TRBV12-4, the J gene TRBJ2-1, with D tentatively TRBD1 or TRBD2 (5 bases each). There are 12 residues in the CDR3. V dropped 6 bases and J dropped 6 bases, with 9 bases sitting between them.

A note on this clonotype: Likely a read error: the CDR3 ends without its conserved phenylalanine or tryptophan. The chain couples TRBV7-6 to TRBJ2-7; possibly TRBD2 for D (6 bases). The V end lost 0 bases, the J end lost 0 bases, and 9 bases lay between the germline ends. CDR3 length equals 15 residues. Germline loops: CDR1 SGHVS, CDR2 FNYEAQ. The DNA of the CDR3 is TGTGCCAGCAGCTTAGCGGGGGGTGGCTCCTACGAGCAGTACAAC. Translation: CASSLAGGGSYEQYN.

In its sample, this clonotype was seen a few times. A much larger clone is a single base away; this may be a read error. The chain combines TRBV3-1 with TRBJ2-7, with TRBD1 matching 10 bases. CDR3 length: 12 amino acids. Trimming at V came to 10 bases and at J to 4 bases, leaving 4 bases not matched to a gene. Germline V gives CDR1 LGHDT, CDR2 YNNKEL (reference sequence). The DNA of the CDR3 is TGTGCCACCGGACAGGGGGGGTACGAGCAGTACTTC. It encodes CATGQGGYEQYF.

This clonotype has a count of ten or more. The chain combines TRBV20-1 with TRBJ1-1; D not resolved. The CDR3 runs 11 residues. The V and J ends lost 6 bases and 3 bases respectively, with 8 bases between them. Germline V gene lookup returns CDR1 DFQATT and CDR2 SNEGSKA (reference sequence). CDR3 amino acids: CSAPRYTEAFF. The CDR3 DNA reads as TGCAGTGCGCCGAGATACACTGAAGCTTTCTTT.

This clonotype was recorded at least ten times. This chain joins TRBV20-1 and TRBJ2-7, with 8 bases lining up with TRBD1. Trimming took 2 bases from V and 3 from J; bases not matched to a gene: 9. Germline loops: CDR1 DFQATT, CDR2 SNEGSKA (reference sequence). This CDR3 has 15 residues. CDR3 sequence reads: CSARTQGGQFYEQYF. CDR3 bases: TGCAGTGCTAGAACACAGGGGGGACAGTTCTACGAGCAGTACTTC.

The sample holds many counts of this clonotype. The V and J genes are TRBV5-1 and TRBJ1-1, with a possible D match to TRBD1 (6 bases). This CDR3 is 14 amino acids long. Germline lookup yields CDR1 SGHRS and CDR2 YFSETQ. V shed 0 bases and J shed 4 bases, with 10 bases lying between them. CDR3 in DNA: TGCGCCAGCAGCTTGGTTCAGGGGAGCACTGAAGCTTTCTTT. It translates to CASSLVQGSTEAFF.

This clonotype came up many times. The V gene is TRBV9, the J gene TRBJ2-1; 10 bases map to TRBD2. Germline V gene sequence: CDR1 SGDLS, CDR2 YYNGEE. This CDR3 region has 17 residues. The trim removed 0 bases at V and 8 bases at J, leaving 11 bases unmatched. In DNA form, the CDR3 reads TGTGCCAGCAGCGTAGGAATTAGCGGGGGGAGAGGCGATGAGCAGTTCTTC. Protein product: CASSVGISGGRGDEQFF.

In its sample, this clonotype was seen many times. The chain carries TRBV10-2 and TRBJ2-5; D is uncertain. Germline loops: CDR1 WSHSY, CDR2 SAAADI. Trimming cost V 3 bases and J 4 bases, with 3 bases left between them. CDR3 length: 11 residues. As DNA, the CDR3 is TGCGCCAGCAGTGAAGCAGAGACCCAGTACTTC. This translates into CASSEAETQYF.

This clonotype was observed at least ten times. The V gene is TRBV5-1, the J gene TRBJ2-4; 12 nucleotides agree with TRBD2. V dropped 3 bases and J dropped 1; count of bases not matched to a gene: 5. Germline loops: CDR1 SGHRS, CDR2 YFSETQ. The CDR3 loop spans 17 amino acids. This CDR3 is CASSSSGGAGAKNIQYF. CDR3 in DNA: TGCGCCAGCAGCTCTAGCGGGGGGGCTGGGGCCAAAAACATTCAGTACTTC.

This clonotype was seen many times. The rearrangement uses TRBV20-1 and TRBJ2-5, with D perhaps assigned TRBD1 or TRBD2 (5 bases each). The CDR3 length is 15 residues. The germline gives CDR1 DFQATT, CDR2 SNEGSKA (reference sequence). V was trimmed by 3 bases and J by 0 bases, leaving 14 bases between them. The CDR3 nucleotides are TGCAGTGCTAGCCCCCGAGGGGCCCACCAAGAGACCCAGTACTTC. Translated, it gives CSASPRGAHQETQYF.

The V call is TRBV4-3, the J call TRBJ2-1; 8 bases agree with TRBD2. Germline lookup yields CDR1 LGHNA and CDR2 YSLEER. The V and J ends lost 0 bases and 7 bases, in that order; junction bases with no gene match: 5. The CDR3 length is 15 residues. The DNA for the CDR3 is TGCGCCAGCAGCCAAGAAGGGCGGGGGGATAATGAGCAGTTCTTC. This codes for CASSQEGRGDNEQFF.

This clonotype was recorded at least ten times. V and J are TRBV27 and TRBJ1-4, with no clear D. CDR1 and CDR2 from the germline V gene are MNHEY and SMNVEV (reference sequence). The V end lost 2 bases, the J end lost 8 bases, and 12 bases lay between the germline ends. The CDR3 consists of 14 residues. Here the CDR3 reads CASSLRTGNEKLFF. CDR3 bases: TGTGCCAGCAGTTTAAGAACTGGAAACGAAAAACTGTTTTTT.

This clonotype was seen many times. V is TRBV12-3 or TRBV12-4 and J is TRBJ1-1; perhaps TRBD1 as D (5 bases). There are 13 residues in the CDR3. V dropped 6 bases and J dropped 7 bases, with 15 bases sitting between them. This CDR3 reads CASSLQAPYEAFF. The CDR3 nucleotides are TGTGCCAGCAGCTTACAGGCCCCCTATGAAGCTTTCTTT.

Turning to this clonotype: With a much larger clone just one base away, this may be a read error. The chain recombines TRBV15 with TRBJ2-7; tentatively, D is TRBD2 (6 bases). Germline loops: CDR1 LNHNV, CDR2 YYDKDF (reference sequence). This CDR3 is built from 12 residues. CDR3 in DNA: TGTGCCAACAGCAGGGACTTCTACGAGCAGTACTTC. This codes for CANSRDFYEQYF.

The table lists this clonotype with many counts. The chain has TRBV7-3 and TRBJ2-2; D not certain. The CDR3 sequence is 15 residues long. Germline V gene data show CDR1 as SGHTA and CDR2 as FQGTGA. Trimming removed 5 bases from V and 2 bases from J, with 12 bases in between. In DNA, the CDR3 is TGTGCCAGCAGCCCCCAGCGAACTAACACCGGGGAGCTGTTTTTT. Amino acids: CASSPQRTNTGELFF.